This TCR beta chain was identified during a study of graft-versus-host responses after intestinal transplantation. Study-level background: All recipients were transplanted with multivisceral, liver-intestinal, or isolated intestinal grafts. Induction with anti-thymocyte globulin, then tacrolimus and steroids for about 3 years, was given to all recipients.

Germline V lookup: CDR1 SGHAT, CDR2 FQNNGV. The CDR3 covers 16 residues. Deletions cut 5 bases from V and 3 bases from J, with 19 bases between. Assay: immunoSEQ multiplex PCR; the TCRdb copy retains only in-frame clones and omits some. The table has approximately 68,000 clones, roughly 89% seen once; the top ten hold 4%. About this clone itself: Antigen: not known.

Study results and caveats: The study associated peak circulating GvH clone levels with early post-transplant HvG declines. GvH clones appeared in recipient marrow, some first in ileum or blood.

The rearrangement joins TRBV11-2 to TRBJ1-1; tentative D call: TRBD1 (5 bases). The sequence was collected from a human donor who was the organ donor for an intestinal transplant. The starting material was unstimulated CD8+ T cells sorted from spleen or lymph node cells, obtained before transplant. DNA of the CDR3: TGTGCCAGCAGCAAAAAGGAGGGACGGTTTGACACTGAAGCTTTCTTT. It encodes CASSKKEGRFDTEAFF.